The 24 T cell receptor beta chains listed next were all sequenced from one sample in a study of response to subunit inactivated influenza vaccine. TCRdb reprocessed the RT-PCR reads with MiXCR, giving one entry per CDR3 protein. The sample lists some 850,000 distinct CDR3 sequences, about 18% occurring once. Sample: PBMCs from blood, taken 5 to 6 days after vaccination. Receptors were obtained from a man aged 50 to 60 who received an inactivated influenza vaccine.

The CDR3 sequence is CATSRGRAGGRDTQYF. CDR3 in DNA: TGTGCCACCAGCAGAGGTCGAGCGGGAGGCAGGGATACGCAGTATTTT. The V call is TRBV15, the J call TRBJ2-3; 9 nucleotides align to TRBD2. Germline loops: CDR1 LNHNV, CDR2 YYDKDF (reference sequence). There are 16 residues in the CDR3. After removal of 1 base from V and 6 bases from J, the junction contained 8 bases not matched to a gene.

This clonotype came up once. The rearrangement uses TRBV12-3 or TRBV12-4 and TRBJ2-2, with D uncertain. Trimming shortened V by 5 bases and J by 7 bases, and 11 bases separated the two germline ends. The CDR3 covers 13 residues. CDR3 protein: CASSHRYSGELFF. As DNA, the CDR3 is TGTGCCAGCAGTCACCGCTACAGCGGGGAGCTGTTTTTT.

This sequence joins TRBV18 and TRBJ2-7; 10 bases are shared with TRBD2. The CDR3 covers 16 residues. Germline CDR1 and CDR2: KGHSH and LQKENI. The V segment lost 2 bases and the J segment 2 bases; nucleotides outside the gene matches: 6. This CDR3 is CASSPTPSGGTYEQYF. In DNA form, the CDR3 reads TGTGCCAGCTCACCAACCCCTAGCGGGGGAACCTACGAGCAGTACTTC.

This clonotype came up a few times. This chain links TRBV29-1 with TRBJ2-1; 8 nucleotides line up with TRBD1. The trim removed 7 bases at V and 6 bases at J, leaving 5 bases unmatched. The germline V gene encodes CDR1 SQVTM and CDR2 ANQGSEA. The CDR3 has 12 residues. CDR3 loop: CSAAGGGNEQFF. DNA of the CDR3: TGCAGCGCCGCAGGGGGCGGCAATGAGCAGTTCTTC.

This chain uses TRBV20-1 with TRBJ1-1, with D possibly matching TRBD1 (5 bases). CDR3 length: 13 amino acids. Trimming left V 1 base short and J 1 base short, with 7 bases between. CDR1 DFQATT and CDR2 SNEGSKA come from the germline V gene (reference sequence). This CDR3 is CSARVQGNTEAFF. In nucleotides, the CDR3 is TGCAGTGCTAGAGTGCAGGGGAACACTGAAGCTTTCTTT.

The chain has TRBV5-1 and TRBJ2-7, with 7 bases matching TRBD2. V shed 4 bases and J 7 bases; nucleotides not matched to a gene: 23. Germline lookup yields CDR1 SGHRS and CDR2 YFSETQ. CDR3 length: 18 residues. This chain's CDR3 is CASSPVQRGYQLHGEQYF. DNA of the CDR3: TGCGCCAGCAGCCCGGTACAGCGGGGCTACCAATTACATGGAGAGCAGTACTTC.

This clonotype was recorded many times. The chain couples TRBV9 to TRBJ2-7; perhaps D is TRBD1 or TRBD2 (6 bases each). This CDR3 comprises 18 residues. V lost 0 bases and J lost 0, with 19 bases in between. Germline V CDR1 and CDR2: SGDLS, YYNGEE. CDR3 in amino acids: CASSVGPSRGTRSYEQYF. In DNA, the CDR3 is TGTGCCAGCAGCGTAGGTCCTTCGAGGGGGACTCGCTCCTACGAGCAGTACTTC.

The genes are TRBV4-1 and TRBJ2-1; 12 bases agree with TRBD2. V trimming: 6 bases; J trimming: 2 bases; junction bases outside the gene matches: 5. CDR1 MGHRA and CDR2 YSYEKL come from the germline V gene. This CDR3 contains 16 residues. The CDR3 DNA follows: TGCGCCAGCAGGCGGACTAGCGGGGCCACCTACAATGAGCAGTTCTTC. Translating gives CASRRTSGATYNEQFF.

The chain combines TRBV5-1 with TRBJ2-1, with 7 nucleotides matching TRBD1. V was pared by 6 bases and J by 0 bases, with 12 bases of the junction left unmatched. The CDR3 totals 17 residues. From germline, CDR1 is SGHRS and CDR2 YFSETQ. The CDR3 protein is CASTHMGQRSSYNEQFF. Written as DNA, the CDR3 is TGCGCCAGCACCCACATGGGACAGCGAAGCTCCTACAATGAGCAGTTCTTC.

Worth noting for this clonotype: A much larger clone is a single base away; this may be a read error. The chain carries TRBV10-2 and TRBJ1-1, with unresolved D. Germline CDR1 is WSHSY and CDR2 is SAAADI. The CDR3 has 12 amino acids. Trimming left V 3 bases short and J 4 bases short, with 6 bases between. CDR3 residues: CASSDVGTEAFF. CDR3 bases: TGCGCCAGCAGTGATGTGGGCACTGAAGCTTTCTTT.

The rearrangement links TRBV4-1 to TRBJ2-3; D possibly corresponds to TRBD1 (5 bases). Near its end, the DNA agrees better with TRBJ1-5, so the J call may be wrong. The length of the CDR3 is 13 residues. CDR1 and CDR2 (germline): MGHRA, YSYEKL. The CDR3 sequence is CASSQEGGDTQHF. As DNA, the CDR3 is TGCGCCAGCAGCCAAGAGGGGGGAGATACGCAGCATTTT.

This clonotype occurred many times. The gene calls are TRBV12-3 or TRBV12-4 and TRBJ2-1; 8 bases fit TRBD1. V shed 6 bases, J shed 6 bases, and the junction held 13 bases outside the gene matches. The CDR3 covers 16 residues. The CDR3 sequence is CASSRGTGRGGNEQFF. CDR3 nucleotides: TGTGCCAGCAGCCGGGGGACAGGTAGGGGTGGCAATGAGCAGTTCTTC.

This clonotype was detected only a few times. The J gene is TRBJ2-1, the V gene TRBV29-1; TRBD2 matches 11 bases. The junction had 4 bases not matched to a gene; V was cut back by 6 bases and J by 0 bases. Germline CDR1 and CDR2: SQVTM and ANQGSEA. This CDR3 region has 15 residues. This chain's CDR3 is CSVAGLAGSYNEQFF. In nucleotides, the CDR3 is TGCAGCGTAGCTGGACTAGCGGGCTCCTACAATGAGCAGTTCTTC.

The chain has TRBV20-1 and TRBJ2-7; possible D gene TRBD1, 5 bases. V was trimmed by 4 bases and J by 0 bases, leaving 10 bases between them. The CDR3 is 13 amino acids. Germline CDR1 reads DFQATT; CDR2 reads SNEGSKA (reference sequence). CDR3 region: CSAMGLSSYEQYF. As DNA, the CDR3 is TGCAGTGCTATGGGGCTGAGCTCCTACGAGCAGTACTTC.

This clonotype was seen a few times. The V call is TRBV28, the J call TRBJ1-1; no reliable D call. From germline, CDR1 is MDHEN and CDR2 SYDVKM. The CDR3 runs 15 residues. The germline V and J ends were trimmed by 2 bases and 6 bases, with 16 bases remaining between them. The CDR3 protein is CASSLGWGRHSEAFF. The CDR3 coding sequence is TGTGCCAGCAGTTTAGGTTGGGGTCGTCACTCTGAAGCTTTCTTT.

The chain uses TRBV7-2 and TRBJ1-1, with 9 bases identical to TRBD1. CDR3 length: 16 amino acids. With 2 bases clipped from V and 3 bases from J, the junction kept 7 bases outside the gene matches. Germline loops: CDR1 SGHTA, CDR2 FQGNSA. Written as DNA, the CDR3 is TGTGCCAGCAGCTTATCCGGGACAGGGACGGACACTGAAGCTTTCTTT. Translated: CASSLSGTGTDTEAFF.

In DNA, the CDR3 is TGTGCCAGCAGTTTAAGCGGATGGGCCGATACGCAGTATTTT. It yields the protein CASSLSGWADTQYF. The rearrangement uses TRBV12-3 or TRBV12-4 and TRBJ2-3, with a weak D call TRBD2 (5 bases). The CDR3 totals 14 residues. V lost 2 bases, J lost 6 bases, and 12 bases lay in between.

The chain employs TRBV12-3 or TRBV12-4 and TRBJ1-1; tentatively, D is TRBD1 (6 bases). Trimming left V 4 bases short and J 5 bases short, with 14 bases between. The CDR3 has 14 residues. The CDR3 bases are TGTGCCAGCAGTTGGGGGTCAGGGGAAACTGAAGCTTTCTTT. Its translation is CASSWGSGETEAFF.

This clonotype was detected a few times. The chain joins TRBV6-5 to TRBJ2-3, with a possible D match to TRBD1 (6 bases). The CDR3 covers 15 residues. The V gene lost 5 bases and the J gene lost 0 bases, with 12 bases spanning the gap. Germline assignment: CDR1 MNHEY and CDR2 SVGAGI. The CDR3 region has the DNA TGTGCCAGCAGTATACAGGGTTTTAGCACAGATACGCAGTATTTT. This translates into CASSIQGFSTDTQYF.

This clonotype was picked up a small number of times. The chain couples TRBV20-1 to TRBJ2-1, with 14 positions matching TRBD2. This CDR3 comprises 15 residues. Germline V gives CDR1 DFQATT, CDR2 SNEGSKA (reference sequence). After removal of 6 bases from V and 7 bases from J, the junction contained 8 bases not matched to a gene. CDR3 DNA sequence: TGCAGTGCCAGAACCGGGACTAGCGGGAGAAATGAGCAGTTCTTC. Amino acids: CSARTGTSGRNEQFF.

V usage is TRBV28 and J usage is TRBJ2-3; D unclear. In germline, CDR1 is MDHEN, CDR2 SYDVKM. The CDR3 covers 14 residues. The V gene lost 5 bases and the J gene lost 0 bases, with 9 bases spanning the gap. Written as DNA, the CDR3 is TGTGCCAGCAGTCTACCAGATAGCACAGATACGCAGTATTTT. This codes for CASSLPDSTDTQYF.

The genes are TRBV7-2 and TRBJ2-7, with D perhaps matching TRBD2 (5 bases). The CDR3 loop spans 15 amino acids. Between the trimmed V and J ends, which lost 3 bases and 0 bases, there was a span of 12 bases. Germline V lookup: CDR1 SGHTA, CDR2 FQGNSA. The DNA of the CDR3 is TGTGCCAGCAGCTTGAGTTTAGGAGGCTCCTACGAGCAGTACTTC. Protein: CASSLSLGGSYEQYF.

This clonotype appeared a few times. The rearrangement joins TRBV6-2 or TRBV6-3 to TRBJ1-1; TRBD1 matches 8 bases. The CDR3 runs to 13 residues. Germline values: CDR1 MNHEY, CDR2 SVGEGT. The V gene end was trimmed by 6 bases and the J gene end by 7 bases; junction bases not matched to a gene: 7. The CDR3 DNA reads as TGTGCCAGCAGACGCAGGGGGCAAAATGAAGCTTTCTTT. Encoded protein: CASRRRGQNEAFF.

The chain carries TRBV9 and TRBJ2-5; 7 nucleotides agree with TRBD2. The CDR3 is made up of 16 amino acids. V lost 0 bases and J lost 4; bases outside the gene matches: 9. Per the germline V gene, CDR1 is SGDLS and CDR2 is YYNGEE. The DNA for the CDR3 is TGTGCCAGCAGCGTAGGGCCTGGCGGGAGCCGAGAGACCCAGTACTTC. Its protein product is CASSVGPGGSRETQYF.